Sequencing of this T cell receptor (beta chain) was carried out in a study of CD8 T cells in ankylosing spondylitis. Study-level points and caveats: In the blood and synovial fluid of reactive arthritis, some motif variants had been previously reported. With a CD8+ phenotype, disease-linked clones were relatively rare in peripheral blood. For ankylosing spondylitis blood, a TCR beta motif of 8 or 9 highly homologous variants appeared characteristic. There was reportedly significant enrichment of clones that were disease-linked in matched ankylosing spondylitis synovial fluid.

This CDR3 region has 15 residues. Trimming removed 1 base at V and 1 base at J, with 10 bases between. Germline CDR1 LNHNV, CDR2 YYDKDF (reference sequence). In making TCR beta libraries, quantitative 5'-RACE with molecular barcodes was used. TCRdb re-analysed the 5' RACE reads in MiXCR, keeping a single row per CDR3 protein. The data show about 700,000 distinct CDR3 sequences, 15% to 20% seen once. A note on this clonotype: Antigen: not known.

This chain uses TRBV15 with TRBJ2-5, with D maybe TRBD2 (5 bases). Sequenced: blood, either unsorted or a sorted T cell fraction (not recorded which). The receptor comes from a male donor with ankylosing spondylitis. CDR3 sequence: CATSRGGGSQETQYF. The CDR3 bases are TGTGCCACCAGCAGAGGGGGTGGGAGCCAAGAGACCCAGTACTTC.